This TCR beta chain is from a study of technical replicates of blood from a handful of donors. Profiling relied on immunoSEQ multiplex PCR, and the TCRdb table lists in-frame clones only, not all of them. The table lists about 100,000 clones, approximately 95% of them singletons, with around 0.21% in the top ten. Looked up from germline, CDR1 is LNHDA and CDR2 is SQIVND (reference sequence). The CDR3 is 16 amino acids. After removal of 1 base from V and 7 bases from J, the junction contained 13 bases not matched to a gene. Sequencing was performed on T cells isolated from PBMCs. V is TRBV19 and J is TRBJ2-7; the match to TRBD2 covers 7 bases. This sequence originates from a human donor in good health. The CDR3, as DNA: TGTGCCAGTAGTATAGGAGTGACGGGAGGAATTGGAGAGCAGTACTTC. Translation: CASSIGVTGGIGEQYF. The whole variable domain, remainder taken from reference TRBV19 and TRBJ2-7, is DGGITQSPKYLFRKEGQNVTLSCEQNLNHDAMYWYRQDPGQGLRLIYYSQIVNDFQKGDIAEGYSVSREKKESFPLTVTSAQKNPTAFYLCASSIGVTGGIGEQYFGPGTRLTVT.